The source of this T cell receptor beta chain is a study of blood T cells in healthy people across ages. Then a second PCR, running roughly 6 to 12 cycles, was carried out with a sample-barcoded 5' primer and a J-beta primer mix. TCRdb fed the 5' RACE reads into MiXCR, producing one record per CDR3 protein. The table records about 760,000 distinct CDR3 sequences, around 25% of them present only once. This clonotype was picked up a small number of times. Antigen: not known. There were at least 6 micrograms of total RNA extracted from every sample. Study outcomes and limitations: PBMCs were not sorted, which prevented a conclusive comparison of naive versus antigen-experienced cells.

The CDR3 runs 15 residues. Germline-derived CDR1 and CDR2 are SGHRS and YFSETQ. The ends lost 1 base at V and 4 bases at J; junction bases unmatched: 4. A further study also used this sample, focusing on T cells of mothers and their children. Per that study: Study donors consisted of three healthy Caucasian mothers and their six children. Per child, around 2.9 million TCR beta CDR3 reads were obtained, against over 8.5 million per mother.

The TCR comes from a boy younger than 18 in good health. Sequences were obtained from blood. The chain employs TRBV5-1 and TRBJ2-3, with TRBD2 identical over 9 bases. The CDR3 loop reads CASSLIAGAADTQYF. In DNA form, the CDR3 reads TGCGCCAGCAGCTTGATAGCGGGAGCGGCAGATACGCAGTATTTT.